This T cell receptor (beta chain) was identified in a study of regulatory and conventional T cells in RAG deficiency. This CDR3 spans 9 amino acids. Germline CDR1 reads DFQATT; CDR2 reads SNEGSKA (reference sequence). With 7 bases removed from V and 5 bases from J, the gap between germline ends came to 5 bases. Broader study findings: These Omenn syndrome Treg sorts may hold peripherally activated cells instead. Omenn syndrome and CID/AS patients had roughly 100-fold fewer unique Treg TCR beta sequences, versus about 10-fold elsewhere.

Only a few counts were recorded for this clone. The antigen remains undetermined. Conventional CD4+ T cells were sorted from blood as CD25-low CD127-high cells. TCRdb keeps only in-frame clones here, not all; method: immunoSEQ multiplex PCR. The repertoire has about 46,000 clones, about 90% of them found once; the top ten carry roughly 0.5%. These data also featured in a second study, about regulatory T cells. That investigation notes: The primer mix had 52 TRBV and 13 TRBJ primers.

The chain joins TRBV20-1 to TRBJ1-1, with D unclear. The TCR sequence derives from a human donor in good health. Sequencing input: CD4+ effector T cells sorted from blood. CDR3 residues: CSVGTEAFF. The CDR3 DNA sequence: TGCAGTGTTGGGACTGAAGCTTTCTTT.